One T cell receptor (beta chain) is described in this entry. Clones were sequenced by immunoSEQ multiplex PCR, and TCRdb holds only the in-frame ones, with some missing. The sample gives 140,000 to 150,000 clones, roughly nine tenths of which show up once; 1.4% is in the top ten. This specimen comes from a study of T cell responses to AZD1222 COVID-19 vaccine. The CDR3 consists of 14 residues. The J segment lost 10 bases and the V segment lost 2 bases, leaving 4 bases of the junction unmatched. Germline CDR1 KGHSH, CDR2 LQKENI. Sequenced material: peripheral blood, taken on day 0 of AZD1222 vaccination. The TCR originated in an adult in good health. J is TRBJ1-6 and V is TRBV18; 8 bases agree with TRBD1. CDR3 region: CASSPTGGGSPLHF. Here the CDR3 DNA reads TGTGCCAGCTCACCAACAGGGGGTGGATCACCCCTCCACTTT.